A selection of T cell receptor beta chains follows, all from one sample in a study of blood T cell repertoires in COVID-19. Only in-frame clones appear in the TCRdb table, and some are missing; sequencing was by immunoSEQ multiplex PCR. Of under 150,000 clones in the sample, 84% were seen once. The sample was PBMCs or T cells enriched from blood (not recorded which). The receptors were gathered from a man aged 50-60 years in a cohort exposed to, infected with or recovered from COVID-19 (not recorded which). The CDR3 runs from the conserved cysteine through the conserved F or W. A D gene is named only where the DNA matches it firmly. Clone size is shown for a subset of rows, as once, few, many or a class of expanded clone.

d_call	clone_size	v_call	j_call	cdr3_aa	cdr3_nt
NA	NA	TRBV5-6	TRBJ1-2	CASSGSPTYGYTF	TGTGCCAGCAGCGGGAGCCCCACCTATGGCTACACCTTC
TRBD2	few	TRBV25-1	TRBJ2-1	CASSEWRLAGGNEQFF	TGTGCCAGCAGTGAATGGAGGCTAGCGGGCGGGAATGAGCAGTTCTTC
NA	NA	TRBV4-3	TRBJ2-7	CASSQVHTGALYEQYF	TGCGCCAGCAGCCAAGTCCATACAGGTGCGCTCTACGAGCAGTACTTC
NA	NA	TRBV7-7	TRBJ2-1	CASSREEKGAGEQFF	TGTGCCAGCAGCCGAGAGGAGAAGGGGGCGGGGGAGCAGTTCTTC
NA	few	TRBV5-5	TRBJ2-7	CASSLYSGQTSYEQYF	TGTGCCAGCAGCCTATATTCCGGACAGACCTCCTACGAGCAGTACTTC
NA	NA	TRBV5-5	TRBJ1-5	CASSPAGSNQPQHF	TGTGCCAGCAGCCCCGCGGGGAGCAATCAGCCCCAGCATTTT
NA	NA	TRBV5-1	TRBJ1-1	CASSEQGMNTEAFF	TGCGCCAGCAGCGAACAGGGTATGAACACTGAAGCTTTCTTT
TRBD2	NA	TRBV6-6	TRBJ2-1	CASKTIAGGQVEQFF	TGTGCCAGCAAGACAATAGCGGGGGGGCAGGTTGAGCAGTTCTTC
TRBD1	NA	TRBV2	TRBJ2-1	CASTADRGRKNEQFF	TGTGCCAGCACTGCCGACAGGGGTAGAAAAAATGAGCAGTTCTTC
NA	NA	TRBV27	TRBJ2-1	CASSSPGSGAYNEQFF	TGTGCCAGCAGTTCCCCCGGCAGCGGTGCCTACAATGAGCAGTTCTTC
NA	many	TRBV2	TRBJ2-7	CASSEGQVSEQYF	TGTGCCAGCAGTGAAGGCCAGGTCTCCGAGCAGTACTTC
NA	NA	TRBV2	TRBJ1-1	CASSDRLNTEAFF	TGTGCCAGCAGTGACAGGTTGAACACTGAAGCTTTCTTT
NA	NA	TRBV10-3	TRBJ1-5	CAISESPPDSNQPQHF	TGTGCCATCAGTGAGTCCCCCCCCGACTCTAATCAGCCCCAGCATTTT
TRBD2	NA	TRBV28	TRBJ2-2	CASTGGYWAGGELFF	TGTGCCAGCACCGGGGGGTATTGGGCAGGCGGGGAGCTGTTTTTT
NA	NA	TRBV18	TRBJ1-1	CASSPYGRTEAFF	TGTGCCAGCTCACCATACGGGAGGACTGAAGCTTTCTTT
TRBD1	NA	TRBV7-9	TRBJ2-7	CASSPIQGAGYEQYF	TGTGCCAGCAGCCCCATACAGGGGGCGGGATACGAGCAGTACTTC
NA	few	TRBV15	TRBJ1-1	CATSREDLASAEAFF	TGTGCCACCAGCAGAGAAGACCTAGCCTCCGCTGAAGCTTTCTTT
NA	NA	TRBV5-1	TRBJ1-1	CASSLGEGHTEAFF	TGCGCCAGCAGCTTGGGAGAGGGCCACACTGAAGCTTTCTTT
TRBD1	NA	TRBV24-1	TRBJ2-3	CATSPDRGANTQYF	TGTGCCACCAGCCCGGACAGGGGGGCAAATACGCAGTATTTT
NA	NA	TRBV9	TRBJ2-1	CASSVEESGRGNNEQFF	TGTGCCAGCAGCGTAGAAGAATCGGGCAGGGGAAACAATGAGCAGTTCTTC
NA	NA	TRBV19	TRBJ1-2	CASSPRSGTSSGPYTF	TGTGCCAGTAGTCCCCGTTCCGGGACTTCCTCGGGACCCTACACCTTC
NA	NA	TRBV19	TRBJ2-2	CASVGTPSVTGELFF	TGTGCCAGCGTGGGCACTCCCTCGGTTACCGGGGAGCTGTTTTTT
NA	NA	TRBV19	TRBJ2-1	CASSTQGVHDEQFF	TGTGCCAGTAGTACCCAAGGAGTACACGATGAGCAGTTCTTC
NA	once	TRBV6-2/TRBV6-3	TRBJ1-2	CASSSSDRPLRGYTF	NA
TRBD2	NA	TRBV15	TRBJ2-5	CATSRGASGRAGQETQYF	TGTGCCACCAGCAGAGGGGCTAGCGGGAGGGCAGGGCAAGAGACCCAGTACTTC
TRBD1	NA	TRBV16	TRBJ1-5	CASSQSGTGQGTINQPQHF	TGTGCCAGCAGCCAATCAGGAACGGGACAGGGGACAATCAATCAGCCCCAGCATTTT
TRBD2	once	TRBV18	TRBJ2-7	CASSSRLAGYEQYF	TGTGCCAGCTCATCTAGACTAGCGGGATACGAGCAGTACTTC
NA	NA	TRBV5-1	TRBJ1-5	CASSWGGAGNQPQHF	TGCGCCAGCAGCTGGGGGGGCGCCGGCAATCAGCCCCAGCATTTT
TRBD1	NA	TRBV24-1	TRBJ2-7	CATSENSGTGGYEQYF	TGTGCCACCAGTGAAAACTCCGGGACAGGGGGCTACGAGCAGTACTTC
TRBD2	few	TRBV19	TRBJ2-1	CASSPEGLAESSYNEQFF	TGTGCCAGTAGTCCCGAGGGACTAGCGGAAAGCTCCTACAATGAGCAGTTCTTC
NA	NA	TRBV24-1	TRBJ2-2	CATSAPQGTGELFF	TGTGCCACCAGTGCCCCTCAGGGGACCGGGGAGCTGTTTTTT
NA	few	TRBV6-6	TRBJ2-5	CASGVGETQYF	TGTGCCAGCGGAGTTGGAGAGACCCAGTACTTC
NA	NA	TRBV6-5	TRBJ2-7	CASSYSTGLRYEQYF	TGTGCCAGCAGTTACTCGACAGGTCTACGCTACGAGCAGTACTTC
NA	NA	TRBV9	TRBJ2-7	CASSVGELYEQYF	TGTGCCAGCAGCGTAGGGGAGTTGTACGAGCAGTACTTC
NA	NA	TRBV30	TRBJ2-1	CAWSGHTSYNEQFF	TGTGCCTGGAGTGGACATACCTCCTACAATGAGCAGTTCTTC
TRBD2	NA	TRBV10-3	TRBJ2-1	CAITHGLADNEQFF	TGTGCCATCACCCACGGACTAGCTGATAATGAGCAGTTCTTC
NA	NA	TRBV10-2	TRBJ1-6	CASTPGQYYNSPLHF	TGCGCCAGCACCCCCGGACAGTACTATAATTCACCCCTCCACTTT
TRBD1	NA	TRBV10-3	TRBJ1-6	CAISVGQDNSPLHF	TGTGCCATCAGTGTAGGACAGGATAATTCACCCCTCCACTTT
NA	NA	TRBV13	TRBJ1-4	CASSSTDINEKLFF	TGTGCCAGCAGCTCGACAGATATTAATGAAAAACTGTTTTTT
TRBD1	NA	TRBV9	TRBJ1-6	CASSPRDRRNSPLHF	TGTGCCAGCAGCCCCCGGGACAGGCGTAATTCACCCCTCCACTTT
TRBD1	NA	TRBV27	TRBJ1-2	CASSLVKGAGGYTF	TGTGCCAGCAGTTTGGTAAAGGGGGCCGGCGGCTACACCTTC
TRBD2	once	TRBV4-2	TRBJ2-1	CASSQGPTSVSYNEQFF	TGTGCCAGCAGCCAAGGTCCTACTAGCGTCTCCTACAATGAGCAGTTCTTC
TRBD1	NA	TRBV19	TRBJ1-1	CASSISPGTGVLAFF	TGTGCCAGTAGTATATCCCCCGGGACAGGTGTGTTAGCTTTCTTT
TRBD2	NA	TRBV7-2	TRBJ2-1	CASSLQAGGPSGFF	TGTGCCAGCAGCTTACAAGCGGGGGGACCCTCGGGGTTCTTC
NA	NA	TRBV7-9	TRBJ1-5	CASSKGGSNQPQHF	TGTGCCAGCAGCAAGGGGGGGAGCAATCAGCCCCAGCATTTT
TRBD2	NA	TRBV4-2	TRBJ2-3	CASSPSGTGPTDTQYF	TGTGCCAGCAGCCCTAGCGGCACGGGACCCACAGATACGCAGTATTTT
NA	NA	TRBV13	TRBJ2-1	CASSPSHEQFF	TGTGCCAGCAGCCCCTCCCATGAGCAGTTCTTC
NA	NA	TRBV5-1	TRBJ2-7	CASSYNRDGGYEQYF	TGCGCCAGCAGCTATAACCGGGACGGGGGCTACGAGCAGTACTTC
NA	NA	TRBV27	TRBJ2-3	CASSLSRGTDTQYF	TGTGCCAGCAGTTTATCGAGGGGCACAGATACGCAGTATTTT
NA	NA	TRBV9	TRBJ1-4	CASSVGRGSNEKLFF	TGTGCCAGCAGCGTAGGACGGGGGTCTAATGAAAAACTGTTTTTT
NA	NA	TRBV27	TRBJ1-5	CASSPSTGDFQPQHF	TGTGCCAGCAGTCCGTCGACGGGGGACTTTCAGCCCCAGCATTTT